The 27 T cell receptor beta chains below come from one sample, sequenced in a study of cytomegalovirus exposure and HLA in healthy donors. The study ran its PCR with 60 Vbeta and 13 Jbeta primers. This table comes from immunoSEQ multiplex PCR, and its TCRdb copy is limited to in-frame clones, with some not included. The sample shows 75,000 to 80,000 clones, 65% to 80% of them seen only once. Sequencing input: PBMCs. These receptors came from a male donor in good health and CMV-seropositive.

V gene TRBV27 combines with J gene TRBJ2-7, with 7 bases identical to TRBD1. This CDR3 is built from 14 residues. Germline trimming cut 5 bases from V and 7 bases from J; bases unmatched to any gene: 11. The germline V gene has CDR1 MNHEY and CDR2 SMNVEV (reference sequence). For the CDR3, the DNA is TGTGCCAGCAGTGGACGACAGGGTATTTCGGAGCAGTACTTC. As protein: CASSGRQGISEQYF.

J is TRBJ1-1 and V is TRBV5-1, with D possibly TRBD1 on 5 matching bases. The CDR3 has 18 residues. The ends were cut back, 1 base at V and 2 bases at J, with 21 bases in the middle. From germline, CDR1 is SGHRS and CDR2 YFSETQ. CDR3 loop: CASSLSQLGALGNTEAFF. The CDR3 bases are TGCGCCAGCAGCTTGAGCCAACTTGGGGCCCTCGGAAACACTGAAGCTTTCTTT.

This rearrangement joins TRBV5-1 to TRBJ2-3, with D tentatively TRBD2 (7 bases). Germline CDR1 is SGHRS and CDR2 is YFSETQ. V gave up 5 bases and J gave up 5 bases, with 18 bases separating them. The CDR3 has 15 residues. CDR3: CASRNTGGREDTQYF. The CDR3 nucleotides read TGCGCCAGCAGGAACACGGGGGGCCGGGAAGATACGCAGTATTTT. The entire variable domain, with the rest obtained from reference TRBV5-1 and TRBJ2-3, is as follows: KAGVTQTPRYLIKTRGQQVTLSCSPISGHRSVSWYQQTPGQGLQFLFEYFSETQRNKGNFPGRFSGRQFSNSRSEMNVSTLELGDSALYLCASRNTGGREDTQYFGPGTRLTVL.

The chain is built from TRBV11-1 and TRBJ2-3; D may be TRBD2 (7 bases). V lost 5 bases to trimming and J lost 2 bases, with 20 bases between them. This CDR3 has 17 residues. Germline values: CDR1 SGHAT, CDR2 FQDESV (reference sequence). CDR3 amino acids: CASSPEVWEGDTDTQYF. CDR3 DNA: TGTGCCAGCAGCCCAGAGGTGTGGGAGGGGGACACAGATACGCAGTATTTT.

CDR3 in amino acids: CASSEGQGSDTQYF. The CDR3 nucleotides read TGCGCCAGCAGCGAAGGACAGGGCTCGGATACGCAGTATTTT. V is TRBV5-1 and J is TRBJ2-3, with 8 bases matching TRBD1. The germline gives CDR1 SGHRS, CDR2 YFSETQ. V dropped 4 bases and J dropped 6; count of bases not matched to a gene: 7. CDR3 length: 14 amino acids.

The CDR3 DNA sequence: TGTGCCAGTAGTAGGCTAGCGGGAGAAGAGACCCAGTACTTC. Residues: CASSRLAGEETQYF. V and J are TRBV19 and TRBJ2-5; 10 nucleotides match TRBD2. V shed 4 bases and J 3 bases; nucleotides not matched to a gene: 2. CDR1 is LNHDA and CDR2 is SQIVND in the germline V gene (reference sequence). The CDR3 extends over 14 amino acids.

The V and J genes are TRBV18 and TRBJ2-1; D unclear. The CDR3 has 15 amino acids. The germline V and J ends were trimmed by 2 bases and 0 bases, with 8 bases remaining between them. Germline V gene data show CDR1 as KGHSH and CDR2 as LQKENI. The CDR3 reads CASSPGRNSYNEQFF. For the CDR3, the DNA is TGTGCCAGCTCACCAGGCAGAAACTCCTACAATGAGCAGTTCTTC.

J is TRBJ2-7 and V is TRBV5-1, with D perhaps matching TRBD2 (6 bases). Germline loops: CDR1 SGHRS, CDR2 YFSETQ. Deletions cut 0 bases from V and 3 bases from J, with 13 bases between. This CDR3 contains 15 residues. The DNA for the CDR3 is TGCGCCAGCAGCTTGGCGCAGGGAGGCCTCTACGAGCAGTACTTC. Translating gives CASSLAQGGLYEQYF.

This clone was counted only a few times. The chain has TRBV7-2 and TRBJ1-4, with 7 bases that match TRBD1. This CDR3 region has 12 residues. V was pared by 5 bases and J by 10 bases, with 4 bases of the junction left unmatched. Germline lookup yields CDR1 SGHTA and CDR2 FQGNSA. The CDR3 loop reads CASSQAGGKLFF. CDR3 nucleotides: TGTGCCAGCAGCCAGGCAGGGGGAAAACTGTTTTTT.

V usage is TRBV28 and J usage is TRBJ1-2; 7 nucleotides match TRBD1. Germline V gives CDR1 MDHEN, CDR2 SYDVKM. The CDR3 contains 11 residues. With V trimmed by 5 bases and J by 8 bases, 2 bases remained unmatched. CDR3 DNA sequence: TGTGCCAGCAGTGACAGGGTGGGCTACACCTTC. Its protein product is CASSDRVGYTF.

V is TRBV7-2 and J is TRBJ1-6, with 7 bases lining up with TRBD1. This CDR3 comprises 15 residues. With 5 bases clipped from V and 9 bases from J, the junction kept 10 bases outside the gene matches. Germline V CDR1 and CDR2: SGHTA, FQGNSA. CDR3 loop: CASSPPDRMGSPLHF. DNA for the CDR3: TGTGCCAGCAGCCCCCCGGACAGGATGGGTTCACCCCTCCACTTT.

This clone was counted only a few times. This chain connects TRBV4-3 to TRBJ1-2; 8 positions agree with TRBD1. The CDR3 consists of 15 residues. V lost 2 bases, J lost 4 bases, and 6 bases stayed unmatched. CDR1 and CDR2 from the germline V gene are LGHNA and YSLEER. Here the CDR3 reads CASSQPDRVGYGYTF. The DNA for the CDR3 is TGCGCCAGCAGCCAACCGGACAGGGTGGGCTATGGCTACACCTTC.

This chain uses TRBV6-1 with TRBJ2-1; the D gene is possibly TRBD2 (6 bases). The CDR3 is 13 residues long. Germline V gene sequence: CDR1 MNHNS, CDR2 SASEGT. V was trimmed by 10 bases and J by 7 bases, leaving 17 bases between them. CDR3 coding DNA: TGTGCCACAAAGGTTGGAGGGTGGAATGAGCAGTTCTTC. It codes for CATKVGGWNEQFF.

CDR3 nucleotide sequence: TGTGCCTGGAGGTCCTCCGGGGCCGGGGGGACCCAGTACTTC. This codes for CAWRSSGAGGTQYF. The gene calls are TRBV30 and TRBJ2-5; a possible D gene is TRBD2 (6 bases). This CDR3 has 14 residues. The V end was cut by 3 bases, the J end by 7 bases, with 18 bases between. The germline gives CDR1 GTSNPN, CDR2 SVGIG (reference sequence).

This chain's CDR3 is CASSVLAGYSPLHF. The DNA of the CDR3 is TGTGCCAGCAGTGTCCTGGCAGGGTACTCACCCCTCCACTTT. The J gene is TRBJ1-6, the V gene TRBV28; TRBD1 might be the D (5 bases). The CDR3 is 14 amino acids. The germline gives CDR1 MDHEN, CDR2 SYDVKM. V was clipped by 5 bases and J by 10 bases, with 15 bases between them.

The chain joins TRBV5-6 to TRBJ2-4; 9 bases match TRBD2. Per germline, CDR1 SGHDT and CDR2 YYEEEE. The CDR3 runs to 17 residues. V was clipped by 0 bases and J by 0 bases; unmatched bases: 4. This chain's CDR3 is CASSLGRGGLAKNIQYF. The CDR3 DNA is TGTGCCAGCAGCTTGGGGCGGGGGGGACTAGCCAAAAACATTCAGTACTTC.

This clone appeared once. An end of the junction does not agree with germline; a read error may underlie this. This chain uses TRBV30 with TRBJ2-7; 8 bases agree with TRBD1. The CDR3 runs to 14 residues. The germline V gene encodes CDR1 GTSNPN and CDR2 SVGIG (reference sequence). The CDR3 DNA follows: TGTGCCTGGAGTGCCCGGGACAGGCTCTACGGGCAGTACTTC. This translates into CAWSARDRLYGQYF.

This rearrangement joins TRBV13 to TRBJ2-7; 10 nucleotides line up with TRBD2. In germline, CDR1 is PRHDT, CDR2 FYEKMQ (reference sequence). V lost 4 bases and J lost 3; bases outside the gene matches: 9. This CDR3 spans 16 amino acids. The CDR3 sequence is CASSSLAGVGSYEQYF. As DNA, the CDR3 is TGTGCCAGCAGCTCCCTAGCGGGAGTGGGCAGCTACGAGCAGTACTTC.

This chain joins TRBV7-3 and TRBJ2-7, with 8 nucleotides matching TRBD1. Looked up from germline, CDR1 is SGHTA and CDR2 is FQGTGA. The CDR3 has 13 amino acids. The V segment lost 3 bases and the J segment 6 bases; nucleotides outside the gene matches: 4. The CDR3 DNA reads TGTGCCAGCAGCTTTCTTACAGGGGGCGAGCAGTACTTC. Translation: CASSFLTGGEQYF.

This clone was recorded once. The chain carries TRBV6-5 and TRBJ1-5; 8 nucleotides agree with TRBD1. The CDR3 extends over 13 amino acids. V shed 6 bases and J 7 bases; nucleotides not matched to a gene: 5. Germline loops: CDR1 MNHEY, CDR2 SVGAGI. The CDR3 DNA reads TGTGCCAGCAGAGGACAGGGAGGGCAGCCCCAGCATTTT. Its protein product is CASRGQGGQPQHF.

The chain has TRBV9 and TRBJ2-3, with D possibly matching TRBD2 (7 bases). The V end lost 0 bases, the J end lost 0 bases, and 11 bases lay between the germline ends. The CDR3 has 16 amino acids. Germline V lookup: CDR1 SGDLS, CDR2 YYNGEE. The CDR3 DNA reads TGTGCCAGCAGCGTAGCGGGGGGCCCTAGCACAGATACGCAGTATTTT. Protein sequence: CASSVAGGPSTDTQYF.

This clone was detected a few times. The rearrangement links TRBV7-2 to TRBJ1-4; 7 bases are shared with TRBD1. The CDR3 is 15 amino acids. Germline CDR1 and CDR2: SGHTA and FQGNSA. V was pared by 4 bases and J by 0 bases, with 2 bases of the junction left unmatched. Here the CDR3 DNA reads TGTGCCAGCAGCTATGACAGGGCAACTAATGAAAAACTGTTTTTT. This encodes CASSYDRATNEKLFF.

This clone was seen only a few times. The V and J genes are TRBV27 and TRBJ1-5; D might be TRBD1 (6 bases). The V gene lost 8 bases and the J gene lost 6 bases, with 17 bases spanning the gap. CDR3 size: 14 residues. Germline CDR1 MNHEY, CDR2 SMNVEV (reference sequence). The CDR3 loop reads CASRRGGRGQPQHF. In DNA form, the CDR3 reads TGTGCCAGCCGCCGGGGGGGGCGCGGTCAGCCCCAGCATTTT.

V and J are TRBV9 and TRBJ1-3, with D unresolved. V dropped 3 bases and J dropped 0 bases, with 19 bases sitting between them. The CDR3 extends over 18 amino acids. Germline lookup yields CDR1 SGDLS and CDR2 YYNGEE. For the CDR3, the DNA is TGTGCCAGCAGCGGCCGCGAGAAAGTGAAGAACTCTGGAAACACCATATATTTT. Protein product: CASSGREKVKNSGNTIYF.

The chain is built from TRBV5-1 and TRBJ2-7, with 13 bases lining up with TRBD2. The length of the CDR3 is 17 residues. CDR1 is SGHRS and CDR2 is YFSETQ in the germline V gene. V lost 2 bases, J lost 6 bases, and 11 bases stayed unmatched. This chain's CDR3 is CASSLRRTSGGMSEQYF. Here the CDR3 DNA reads TGCGCCAGCAGCTTACGCAGGACTAGCGGGGGCATGTCCGAGCAGTACTTC.

The V gene is TRBV27, the J gene TRBJ2-3; 11 nucleotides agree with TRBD2. Germline trimming cut 3 bases from V and 6 bases from J; bases unmatched to any gene: 8. The CDR3 runs 16 residues. CDR1 is MNHEY, CDR2 SMNVEV, per germline (reference sequence). CDR3 amino acids: CASSLGSGGAYDTQYF. In nucleotides, the CDR3 is TGTGCCAGCAGTTTGGGTAGCGGGGGGGCATACGATACGCAGTATTTT.

The chain employs TRBV30 and TRBJ2-7; D perhaps matches TRBD2 (5 bases). Germline V lookup: CDR1 GTSNPN, CDR2 SVGIG (reference sequence). Trimming removed 2 bases from V and 7 bases from J, with 9 bases in between. The CDR3 consists of 11 residues. CDR3 nucleotides: TGTGCCTGGAGTAAACGAGGGGAGCAGTACTTC. As protein: CAWSKRGEQYF.